The source of this T cell receptor beta chain is a study of tumor and adjacent non-tumor tissue in lung cancer. This sample's RNA came from whole unsorted tissue. A modified ARM-PCR protocol with three rounds of nested PCR amplified TCRbeta. Using its own MiXCR run on the multiplex PCR reads, TCRdb lists one record per CDR3 protein. The table lists approximately 76,000 distinct CDR3 sequences, 65% to 75% of them singletons. Germline V gene data show CDR1 as MGHRA and CDR2 as YSYEKL. This CDR3 has 18 amino acids. V was shortened by 2 bases and J by 5 bases, with 24 bases between the two germline ends. This receptor was taken from a woman aged 70-85 years with non-small cell lung cancer. The chain combines TRBV4-1 with TRBJ2-5, with no clear D. The sequenced material came from lung tumor tissue. CDR3 bases: TGCGCCAGCAGCCAATCCCCTGCGGTGCTAGTGGGATCGGAGACCCAGTACTTC. Amino acids: CASSQSPAVLVGSETQYF.